These 20 T cell receptor beta chains originate from one sample sequenced in a study of blood T cell repertoires in COVID-19. Data came from immunoSEQ multiplex PCR; TCRdb stores just in-frame clones and leaves some out. The sample has 250,000 to 350,000 clones, more than 75% seen once. The material sequenced was PBMCs or T cells enriched from blood (not recorded which). Source of these receptors: a woman between 18 and 29 years old who had recovered from COVID-19.

The J gene is TRBJ1-1, the V gene TRBV27; D possibly corresponds to TRBD1 (5 bases). V lost 5 bases and J 6 bases, leaving 16 bases between the germline ends. This CDR3 is built from 14 residues. CDR1 and CDR2 (germline): MNHEY, SMNVEV (reference sequence). The CDR3 reads CASSPTGRGSEAFF. The CDR3 DNA follows: TGTGCCAGCAGTCCCACGGGACGGGGGTCTGAAGCTTTCTTT.

The chain carries TRBV5-6 and TRBJ2-7, with 10 bases identical to TRBD2. The germline gives CDR1 SGHDT, CDR2 YYEEEE. This CDR3 is built from 14 residues. V lost 4 bases to trimming and J lost 3 bases; unmatched junction nucleotides: 4. As DNA, the CDR3 is TGTGCCAGCAGCGTTAGCGGGGGGATCTACGAGCAGTACTTC. Protein sequence: CASSVSGGIYEQYF.

The CDR3 loop is CARTDGGFYQPQHF. Here the CDR3 DNA reads TGTGCCAGAACGGACGGGGGGTTCTATCAGCCCCAGCATTTT. This chain uses TRBV19 with TRBJ1-5, with D perhaps matching TRBD1 (5 bases). The V gene lost 9 bases and the J gene lost 5 bases, with 17 bases spanning the gap. The CDR3 runs 14 residues. The V gene's germline CDR1 is LNHDA and CDR2 SQIVND (reference sequence).

The chain links TRBV3-1 (or the pseudogene TRBV3-2) to TRBJ2-7; D might be TRBD2 (5 bases). Germline CDR1 is LGHDT and CDR2 is YNNKEL (reference sequence). The CDR3 has 14 residues. Trimming shortened V by 2 bases and J by 5 bases, and 13 bases separated the two germline ends. The CDR3 protein is CASSQRGSGDEQYF. The CDR3 DNA is TGTGCCAGCAGCCAAAGAGGGTCAGGCGACGAGCAGTACTTC.

This clone came up many times. The J gene is TRBJ1-2, the V gene TRBV7-3; TRBD1 matches at 7 bases. Unmatched junction bases numbered 9, after V lost 0 bases and J lost 5 bases. The CDR3 sequence is 16 residues long. Germline V lookup: CDR1 SGHTA, CDR2 FQGTGA. The CDR3 region is CASSLTPMTGSYGYTF. DNA for the CDR3: TGTGCCAGCAGCTTAACACCCATGACAGGGAGTTATGGCTACACCTTC.

The V call is TRBV3-1 (or the pseudogene TRBV3-2), the J call TRBJ2-1; 9 nucleotides align to TRBD2. V was clipped by 1 base and J by 7 bases; unmatched bases: 5. The V gene's germline CDR1 is LGHDT and CDR2 YNNKEL (reference sequence). The CDR3 is 15 residues long. CDR3 amino acids: CASSQVAGVGNEQFF. As DNA, the CDR3 is TGTGCCAGCAGCCAAGTAGCGGGAGTGGGGAATGAGCAGTTCTTC.

The chain carries TRBV9 and TRBJ1-2, with D possibly TRBD1 on 5 matching bases. Trimming shortened V by 0 bases and J by 4 bases, and 13 bases separated the two germline ends. This CDR3 is built from 15 residues. Germline lookup yields CDR1 SGDLS and CDR2 YYNGEE. The CDR3 coding sequence is TGTGCCAGCAGCGTAGAGGATCAGGGTCCCTATGGCTACACCTTC. Amino acids: CASSVEDQGPYGYTF. Using reference TRBV9 and TRBJ1-2 for the parts outside the CDR3, the full variable domain is DSGVTQTPKHLITATGQRVTLRCSPRSGDLSVYWYQQSLDQGLQFLIQYYNGEERAKGNILERFSAQQFPDLHSELNLSSLELGDSALYFCASSVEDQGPYGYTFGSGTRLTVV.

This chain links TRBV19 with TRBJ1-5; D is unresolved. CDR1 is LNHDA, CDR2 SQIVND, per germline (reference sequence). V was clipped by 3 bases and J by 5 bases, with 5 bases between them. CDR3 length equals 12 residues. CDR3 nucleotide sequence: TGTGCCAGTAGTATGAGGGATCAGCCCCAGCATTTT. Amino acid sequence: CASSMRDQPQHF.

V gene TRBV10-1 combines with J gene TRBJ2-7; a weak D match, TRBD1 (7 bases). The CDR3 runs 16 residues. CDR1 is WNHNN and CDR2 is SYGVQD in the germline V gene (reference sequence). The germline V and J ends were trimmed by 0 bases and 7 bases, with 19 bases remaining between them. CDR3 sequence: CASSESGQEGGREQYF. The CDR3 nucleotides are TGCGCCAGCAGTGAGTCCGGACAGGAGGGGGGTCGGGAGCAGTACTTC.

The rearrangement links TRBV11-3 to TRBJ2-1; 7 positions match TRBD1. V was pared by 5 bases and J by 4 bases, with 5 bases of the junction left unmatched. The CDR3 is 14 residues long. The germline gives CDR1 SGHNT, CDR2 YENEEA. The CDR3 sequence is CASSPGTDYNEQFF. Here the CDR3 DNA reads TGTGCCAGCAGCCCGGGGACAGATTACAATGAGCAGTTCTTC.

The chain employs TRBV7-6 and TRBJ2-2, with no clear D. The CDR3 loop spans 15 amino acids. CDR1 and CDR2 (germline): SGHVS, FNYEAQ. Trimming removed 3 bases from V and 1 base from J, with 9 bases in between. CDR3 sequence: CASSLETRNTGELFF. The CDR3 DNA reads TGTGCCAGCAGCTTGGAGACCCGGAACACCGGGGAGCTGTTTTTT. The full variable domain, completed using reference TRBV7-6 and TRBJ2-2, is GAGVSQSPRYKVTKRGQDVALRCDPISGHVSLYWYRQALGQGPEFLTYFNYEAQQDKSGLPNDRFSAERPEGSISTLTIQRTEQRDSAMYRCASSLETRNTGELFFGEGSRLTVL.

The rearrangement uses TRBV2 and TRBJ1-3, with 7 bases aligning to TRBD1. This CDR3 comprises 14 residues. Germline lookup yields CDR1 SNHLY and CDR2 FYNNEI. The V segment lost 8 bases and the J segment 3 bases; nucleotides outside the gene matches: 7. The CDR3 DNA reads TGTGCCAGCGCAGGGGGAGGTTTTGGAAACACCATATATTTT. Translating it yields CASAGGGFGNTIYF.

The V and J genes are TRBV5-4 and TRBJ1-2; D might be TRBD1 (6 bases). Germline assignment: CDR1 SGHNT and CDR2 YYREEE (reference sequence). The V end was cut by 0 bases, the J end by 1 base, with 7 bases between. This CDR3 contains 14 residues. For the CDR3, the DNA is TGTGCCAGCAGCTTGGAGGGGGATAACTATGGCTACACCTTC. Translation: CASSLEGDNYGYTF.

V gene TRBV7-8 combines with J gene TRBJ2-1; 12 bases align to TRBD2. Trimming cost V 5 bases and J 5 bases; bases outside gene matches: 13. The CDR3 spans 18 residues. Germline V gene lookup returns CDR1 SGHVS and CDR2 FQNEAQ. The CDR3 DNA sequence: TGTGCCAGCAGCCGCGAGAGGCCACGGACTAGCGGGAACAATGAGCAGTTCTTC. It yields the protein CASSRERPRTSGNNEQFF.

This clone is a singleton in its sample. The chain combines TRBV27 with TRBJ1-3; TRBD1 aligns across 8 bases. The germline CDR1 and CDR2 sequences are MNHEY and SMNVEV (reference sequence). V was clipped by 5 bases and J by 2 bases; unmatched bases: 8. The CDR3 sequence is 16 residues long. The CDR3 DNA is TGTGCCAGCAGTGCTTACAGGGGGTCTACTGGAAACACCATATATTTT. Protein product: CASSAYRGSTGNTIYF.

The chain links TRBV7-9 to TRBJ1-2; D remains unclear. This CDR3 is 15 amino acids long. The V end was cut by 5 bases, the J end by 3 bases, with 16 bases between. Per germline, CDR1 SEHNR and CDR2 FQNEAQ (reference sequence). The CDR3 nucleotides are TGTGCCAGCAGCGACAATAGGCAATCGGACTATGGCTACACCTTC. Amino acids: CASSDNRQSDYGYTF.

The rearrangement joins TRBV19 to TRBJ2-1; 14 bases match TRBD2. Germline V gene sequence: CDR1 LNHDA, CDR2 SQIVND (reference sequence). The CDR3 is 16 amino acids. Losses at the gene ends were 5 bases for V and 7 bases for J; bases not matched to a gene: 7. The CDR3 coding sequence is TGTGCCAGTAGTCGGGGACTAGCGGGGGTCTTGAATGAGCAGTTCTTC. This codes for CASSRGLAGVLNEQFF.

The chain links TRBV4-1 to TRBJ1-2; D is unresolved. CDR1 and CDR2 (germline): MGHRA, YSYEKL. The V end lost 3 bases, the J end lost 7 bases, and 12 bases lay between the germline ends. The CDR3 runs 13 residues. The CDR3: CASSHGPHSGYTF. The CDR3 DNA is TGCGCCAGCAGCCATGGGCCCCACAGTGGCTACACCTTC.

The genes are TRBV7-9 and TRBJ2-1, with TRBD2 identical over 9 bases. The length of the CDR3 is 15 residues. V shed 8 bases, J shed 3 bases, and the junction held 8 bases outside the gene matches. Germline-derived CDR1 and CDR2 are SEHNR and FQNEAQ (reference sequence). The CDR3 loop is CASEGGLAVYNEQFF. CDR3 bases: TGTGCCAGCGAGGGGGGACTAGCCGTCTACAATGAGCAGTTCTTC.

The rearrangement links TRBV5-1 to TRBJ2-5; 11 positions match TRBD2. This CDR3 has 15 amino acids. The germline V gene encodes CDR1 SGHRS and CDR2 YFSETQ. The junction had 6 bases not matched to a gene; V was cut back by 4 bases and J by 4 bases. The CDR3 here is CASSRTSGSRETQYF. In DNA, the CDR3 is TGCGCCAGCAGCCGGACTAGCGGGTCCCGAGAGACCCAGTACTTC.